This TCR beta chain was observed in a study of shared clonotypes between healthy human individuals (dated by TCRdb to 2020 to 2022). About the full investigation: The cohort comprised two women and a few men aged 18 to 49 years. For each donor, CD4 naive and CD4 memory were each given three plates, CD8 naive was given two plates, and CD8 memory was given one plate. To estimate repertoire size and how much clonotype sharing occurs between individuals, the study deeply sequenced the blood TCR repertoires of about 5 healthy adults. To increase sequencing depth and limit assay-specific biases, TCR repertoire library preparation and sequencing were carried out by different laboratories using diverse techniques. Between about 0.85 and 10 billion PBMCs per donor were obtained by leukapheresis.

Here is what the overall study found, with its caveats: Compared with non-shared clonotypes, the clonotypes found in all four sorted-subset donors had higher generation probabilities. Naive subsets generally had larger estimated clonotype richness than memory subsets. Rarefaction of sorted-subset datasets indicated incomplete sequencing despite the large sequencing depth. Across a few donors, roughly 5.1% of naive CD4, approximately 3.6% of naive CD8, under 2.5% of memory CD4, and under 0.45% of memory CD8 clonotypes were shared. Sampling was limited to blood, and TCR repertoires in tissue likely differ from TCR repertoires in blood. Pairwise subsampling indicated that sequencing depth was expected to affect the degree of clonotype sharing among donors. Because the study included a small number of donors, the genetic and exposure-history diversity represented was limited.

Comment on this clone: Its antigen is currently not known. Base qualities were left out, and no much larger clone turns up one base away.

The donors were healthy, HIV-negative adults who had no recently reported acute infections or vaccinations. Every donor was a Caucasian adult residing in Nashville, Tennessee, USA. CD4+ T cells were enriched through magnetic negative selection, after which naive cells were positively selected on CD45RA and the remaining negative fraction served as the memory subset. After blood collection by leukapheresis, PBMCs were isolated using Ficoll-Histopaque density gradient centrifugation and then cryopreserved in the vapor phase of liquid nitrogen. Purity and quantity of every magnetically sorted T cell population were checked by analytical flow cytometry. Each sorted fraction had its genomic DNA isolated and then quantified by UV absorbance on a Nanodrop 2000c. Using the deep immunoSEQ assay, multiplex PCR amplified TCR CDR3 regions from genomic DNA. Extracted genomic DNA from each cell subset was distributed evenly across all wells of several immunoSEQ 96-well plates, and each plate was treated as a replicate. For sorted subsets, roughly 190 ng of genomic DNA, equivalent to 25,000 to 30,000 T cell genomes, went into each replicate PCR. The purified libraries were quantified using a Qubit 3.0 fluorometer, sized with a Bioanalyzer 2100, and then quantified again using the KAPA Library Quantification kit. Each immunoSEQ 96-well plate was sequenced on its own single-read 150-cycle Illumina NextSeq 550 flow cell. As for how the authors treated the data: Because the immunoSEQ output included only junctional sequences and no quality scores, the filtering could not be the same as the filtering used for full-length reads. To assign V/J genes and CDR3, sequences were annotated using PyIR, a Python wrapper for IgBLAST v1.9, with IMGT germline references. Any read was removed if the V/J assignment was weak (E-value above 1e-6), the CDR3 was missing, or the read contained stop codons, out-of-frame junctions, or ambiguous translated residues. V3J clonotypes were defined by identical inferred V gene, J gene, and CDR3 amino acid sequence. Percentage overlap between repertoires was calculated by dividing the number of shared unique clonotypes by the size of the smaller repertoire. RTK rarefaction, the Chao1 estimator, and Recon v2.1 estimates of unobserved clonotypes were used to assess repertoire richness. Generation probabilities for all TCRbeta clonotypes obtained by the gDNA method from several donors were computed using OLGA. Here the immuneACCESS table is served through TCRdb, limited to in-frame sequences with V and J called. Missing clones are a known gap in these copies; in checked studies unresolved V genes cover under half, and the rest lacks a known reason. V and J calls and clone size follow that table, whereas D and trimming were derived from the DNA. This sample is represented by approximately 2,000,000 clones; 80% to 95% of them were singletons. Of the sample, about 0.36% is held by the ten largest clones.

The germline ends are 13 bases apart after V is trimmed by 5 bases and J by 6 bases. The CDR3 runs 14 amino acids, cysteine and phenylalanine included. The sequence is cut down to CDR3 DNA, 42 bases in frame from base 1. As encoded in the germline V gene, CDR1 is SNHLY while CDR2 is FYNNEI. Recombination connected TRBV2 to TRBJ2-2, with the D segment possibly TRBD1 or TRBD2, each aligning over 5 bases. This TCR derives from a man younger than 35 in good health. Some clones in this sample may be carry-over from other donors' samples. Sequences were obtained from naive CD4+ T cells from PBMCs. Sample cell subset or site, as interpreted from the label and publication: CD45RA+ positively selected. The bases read TGTGCCAGCAGTCGGGGCCCCCCGGCCGGGGAGCTGTTTTTT. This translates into CASSRGPPAGELFF.